Below are 17 T cell receptor beta chains sequenced from a single sample in a study of cytomegalovirus exposure and HLA in healthy donors. In the PCR, 60 Vbeta and 13 Jbeta primers were used. Sequencing was performed with immunoSEQ multiplex PCR; in TCRdb, only in-frame clones are kept and a portion is missing. The sample lists 150,000 to 200,000 clones; around 80% were seen once. The source material was PBMCs. The receptor set was obtained from a male donor in good health and CMV-seronegative.

The gene calls are TRBV30 and TRBJ1-3, with D possibly matching TRBD1 (6 bases). V gave up 0 bases and J gave up 3 bases, with 12 bases separating them. The CDR3 is 15 amino acids. Germline assignment: CDR1 GTSNPN and CDR2 SVGIG (reference sequence). The chain's CDR3 is CAWSVGGARGNTIYF. As DNA, the CDR3 is TGTGCCTGGAGTGTCGGGGGGGCTCGTGGAAACACCATATATTTT.

This rearrangement joins TRBV30 to TRBJ1-3, with D perhaps TRBD1 (5 bases). CDR3 length: 16 amino acids. V lost 3 bases and J 0 bases, leaving 15 bases between the germline ends. Germline CDR1 GTSNPN, CDR2 SVGIG (reference sequence). The DNA of the CDR3 is TGTGCCTGGAGGCCCTGGGGCAGAAGCTCTGGAAACACCATATATTTT. Amino acid sequence: CAWRPWGRSSGNTIYF.

This clone was counted a single time. The V and J genes are TRBV5-4 and TRBJ2-7; the match to TRBD2 covers 13 bases. Trimming at V came to 4 bases and at J to 6 bases, leaving 7 bases not matched to a gene. The CDR3 length is 15 residues. Per germline, CDR1 SGHNT and CDR2 YYREEE (reference sequence). In nucleotides, the CDR3 is TGTGCCAGCAGCCTTGGACTAGCGGGAGAGTTCGAGCAGTACTTC. As protein: CASSLGLAGEFEQYF. Complete variable domain (other parts from reference TRBV5-4 and TRBJ2-7): ETGVTQSPTHLIKTRGQQVTLRCSSQSGHNTVSWYQQALGQGPQFIFQYYREEENGRGNFPPRFSGLQFPNYSSELNVNALELDDSALYLCASSLGLAGEFEQYFGPGTRLTVT.

This rearrangement joins TRBV5-1 to TRBJ2-5; 10 nucleotides match TRBD1. Losses at the gene ends were 6 bases for V and 5 bases for J; bases not matched to a gene: 10. The CDR3 contains 15 residues. Germline V gene lookup returns CDR1 SGHRS and CDR2 YFSETQ. The DNA of the CDR3 is TGCGCCAGCACCCAGGGGGGACAGGGGACTGAGACCCAGTACTTC. Encoded protein: CASTQGGQGTETQYF.

The rearrangement uses TRBV5-6 and TRBJ1-3; 7 positions match TRBD1. V trimming: 5 bases; J trimming: 0 bases; junction bases outside the gene matches: 5. Germline V CDR1 and CDR2: SGHDT, YYEEEE. CDR3 length: 15 amino acids. The CDR3 loop reads CASSLGQSSGNTIYF. In DNA form, the CDR3 reads TGTGCCAGCAGTCTGGGACAGAGCTCTGGAAACACCATATATTTT.

The chain combines TRBV28 with TRBJ2-1; D remains unclear. The CDR3 length is 18 residues. The germline V gene has CDR1 MDHEN and CDR2 SYDVKM. Between the trimmed V and J ends, which lost 5 bases and 0 bases, there was a span of 20 bases. The CDR3 reads CASSPLDSSPSSYNEQFF. In nucleotides, the CDR3 is TGTGCCAGCAGTCCCTTAGACTCCTCCCCGAGCTCCTACAATGAGCAGTTCTTC.

The rearrangement joins TRBV4-2 to TRBJ2-4, with 8 bases identical to TRBD2. Germline V gives CDR1 LGHNA, CDR2 YNFKEQ. This CDR3 spans 16 amino acids. V lost 0 bases, J lost 8 bases, and 9 bases stayed unmatched. The CDR3 DNA sequence: TGTGCCAGCAGCCAAGAAATGGCGGGGGGTCTAGACATTCAGTACTTC. Translating it yields CASSQEMAGGLDIQYF.

The chain uses TRBV29-1 and TRBJ2-3, with a tentative D call TRBD2 (7 bases). CDR3 length: 13 amino acids. Looked up from germline, CDR1 is SQVTM and CDR2 is ANQGSEA. The V end was cut by 5 bases, the J end by 4 bases, with 13 bases between. The CDR3 region is CSVRGGGSDTQYF. CDR3 in DNA: TGCAGCGTTCGGGGAGGGGGTTCAGATACGCAGTATTTT.

J is TRBJ2-1 and V is TRBV4-2; D possibly corresponds to TRBD1 (6 bases). Germline values: CDR1 LGHNA, CDR2 YNFKEQ. Between the trimmed V and J ends, which lost 1 base and 9 bases, there was a span of 10 bases. This CDR3 region has 13 residues. The CDR3 spells CASSQVGAGEQFF. DNA of the CDR3: TGTGCCAGCAGCCAAGTGGGGGCTGGTGAGCAGTTCTTC.

V usage is TRBV7-9 and J usage is TRBJ1-4; D may be TRBD1 (6 bases). The CDR3 is made up of 16 amino acids. Between the trimmed V and J ends, which lost 10 bases and 2 bases, there was a span of 20 bases. CDR1 and CDR2 (germline): SEHNR, FQNEAQ (reference sequence). The CDR3 sequence is CATHAGGRSTNEKLFF. DNA for the CDR3: TGTGCCACCCATGCCGGGGGGCGATCCACTAATGAAAAACTGTTTTTT.

A note on this clone: The junction does not match germline at one end; this may be a read error. This same CDR3 is encoded by further DNA sequences in the sample. The chain couples TRBV15 to TRBJ1-1; D might be TRBD1 (5 bases). This CDR3 is 14 amino acids long. The germline V gene has CDR1 LNHNV and CDR2 YYDKDF (reference sequence). DNA for the CDR3: TGTGCTACCAGCAGAGTAAGGGGATACACTGAGGCTTTCTTT. Translating it yields CATSRVRGYTEAFF. The variable domain in full, completed from reference TRBV15 and TRBJ1-1, reads DAMVIQNPRYQVTQFGKPVTLSCSQTLNHNVMYWYQQKSSQAPKLLFHYYDKDFNNEADTPDNFQSRRPNTSFCFLDIRSPGLGDTAMYLCATSRVRGYTEAFFGQGTRLTVV.

V usage is TRBV9 and J usage is TRBJ1-4; TRBD1 might be the D (5 bases). The CDR3 is 15 residues long. CDR1 and CDR2 from the germline V gene are SGDLS and YYNGEE. Trimming shortened V by 4 bases and J by 5 bases, and 15 bases separated the two germline ends. The CDR3 is CASSTSPGGNEKLFF. CDR3 nucleotide sequence: TGTGCCAGCAGCACCAGCCCCGGGGGGAATGAAAAACTGTTTTTT. Full variable domain (outside the CDR3, taken from reference TRBV9 and TRBJ1-4): DSGVTQTPKHLITATGQRVTLRCSPRSGDLSVYWYQQSLDQGLQFLIQYYNGEERAKGNILERFSAQQFPDLHSELNLSSLELGDSALYFCASSTSPGGNEKLFFGSGTQLSVL.

V is TRBV19 and J is TRBJ2-3; 14 bases agree with TRBD2. The CDR3 covers 15 residues. CDR1 is LNHDA, CDR2 SQIVND, per germline (reference sequence). The V segment lost 8 bases and the J segment 9 bases; nucleotides outside the gene matches: 10. In nucleotides, the CDR3 is TGTGCCAGTGGGACTAGCGGGGGCCTCGGGGGAACGCAGTATTTT. Its translation is CASGTSGGLGGTQYF. Using reference TRBV19 and TRBJ2-3 for the parts outside the CDR3, the full variable domain is DGGITQSPKYLFRKEGQNVTLSCEQNLNHDAMYWYRQDPGQGLRLIYYSQIVNDFQKGDIAEGYSVSREKKESFPLTVTSAQKNPTAFYLCASGTSGGLGGTQYFGPGTRLTVL.

This clone has only a few counts. The chain has TRBV4-1 and TRBJ2-2, with 8 bases that match TRBD1. The CDR3 has 17 residues. Germline CDR1 is MGHRA and CDR2 is YSYEKL. After removal of 4 bases from V and 1 base from J, the junction contained 8 bases not matched to a gene. CDR3 residues: CASSPFAGTGNTGELFF. CDR3 coding DNA: TGCGCCAGCAGCCCCTTCGCCGGGACAGGGAACACCGGGGAGCTGTTTTTT.

This clone appeared a few times. This chain joins TRBV10-3 and TRBJ2-5, with 9 bases matching TRBD1. CDR3 length: 16 amino acids. Germline trimming cut 8 bases from V and 2 bases from J; bases unmatched to any gene: 12. CDR1 and CDR2 (germline): ENHRY, SYGVKD. The CDR3 bases are TGTGCCATCGGATTGGTTTCCGGGACAGGGCAAGAGACCCAGTACTTC. Translation gives CAIGLVSGTGQETQYF.

This chain links TRBV19 with TRBJ1-2; 7 nucleotides match TRBD1. With 3 bases clipped from V and 3 bases from J, the junction kept 1 base outside the gene matches. Germline V gene lookup returns CDR1 LNHDA and CDR2 SQIVND (reference sequence). The CDR3 is 13 residues long. CDR3 coding DNA: TGTGCCAGTAGTATCACAGGGGACTATGGCTACACCTTC. Translating gives CASSITGDYGYTF.

In this sample, this clone turned up a few times. The V gene is TRBV28, the J gene TRBJ1-6, with 7 bases fitting TRBD1. The ends lost 3 bases at V and 7 bases at J; junction bases unmatched: 6. The CDR3 loop spans 15 amino acids. Germline values: CDR1 MDHEN, CDR2 SYDVKM. The CDR3 reads CASSFTGTENSPLHF. The CDR3 nucleotides are TGTGCCAGCAGTTTCACCGGGACAGAGAATTCACCCCTCCACTTT.